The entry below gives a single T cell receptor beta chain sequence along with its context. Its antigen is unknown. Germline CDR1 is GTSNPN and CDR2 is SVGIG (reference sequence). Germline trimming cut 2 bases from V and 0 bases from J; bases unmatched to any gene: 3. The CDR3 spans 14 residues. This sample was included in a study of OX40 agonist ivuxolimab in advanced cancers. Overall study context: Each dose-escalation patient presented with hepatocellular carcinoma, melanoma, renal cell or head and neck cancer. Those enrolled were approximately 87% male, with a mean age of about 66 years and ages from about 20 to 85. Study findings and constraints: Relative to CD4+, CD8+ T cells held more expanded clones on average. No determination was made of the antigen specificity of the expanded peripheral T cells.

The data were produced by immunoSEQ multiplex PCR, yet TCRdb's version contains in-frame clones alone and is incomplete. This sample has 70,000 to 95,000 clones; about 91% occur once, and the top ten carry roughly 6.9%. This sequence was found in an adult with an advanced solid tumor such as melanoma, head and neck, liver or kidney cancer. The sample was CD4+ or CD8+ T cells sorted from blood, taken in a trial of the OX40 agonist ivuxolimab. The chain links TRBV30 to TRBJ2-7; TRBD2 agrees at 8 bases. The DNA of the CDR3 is TGTGCCTGGAGTACCGGGACTAGCTCCTACGAGCAGTACTTC. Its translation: CAWSTGTSSYEQYF.